Presented here are 8 T cell receptor beta chains from one specimen sequenced in a study of T cells in Graves' hyperthyroidism and ophthalmopathy. Amplification of TCR beta CDR3 regions used RNA as the template. During a first-round RT-PCR of the TCR CDR3, the HTBI primer set was used. TCRdb reanalysed the multiplex PCR reads using MiXCR and keeps one entry per CDR3 protein. The sample has roughly 170,000 distinct CDR3 sequences; approximately 17% are singletons. The material sequenced was blood. The receptors were gathered from a woman in her 50s with Graves' hyperthyroidism.

This clonotype was observed many times. This chain links TRBV7-9 with TRBJ2-7, with D perhaps matching TRBD1 (6 bases). V was pared by 2 bases and J by 4 bases, with 15 bases between. Germline V gene lookup returns CDR1 SEHNR and CDR2 FQNEAQ (reference sequence). The CDR3 has 15 residues. The CDR3 reads CASSLSQGPLYEQYF. The CDR3 DNA is TGTGCCAGCAGCTTATCACAGGGTCCCTTATACGAGCAGTACTTC.

This clonotype has at least ten counts. The chain couples TRBV28 to TRBJ2-3; 13 bases are shared with TRBD2. In germline, CDR1 is MDHEN, CDR2 SYDVKM. The CDR3 length is 19 residues. J gave up 2 bases and V 4 bases, and 12 bases lay outside the gene matches. Written as DNA, the CDR3 is TGTGCCAGCAGTTCGCTGACTAGCGGGGGGTCCTTCACCACAGATACGCAGTATTTT. Amino acid sequence: CASSSLTSGGSFTTDTQYF.

The table lists this clonotype with many counts. This chain uses TRBV20-1 with TRBJ1-4; maybe TRBD1 (5 bases). Germline values: CDR1 DFQATT, CDR2 SNEGSKA (reference sequence). The CDR3 has 18 residues. Trimming shortened V by 2 bases and J by 4 bases, and 23 bases separated the two germline ends. This chain's CDR3 is CSARSSGTAPGINEKLFF. The DNA for the CDR3 is TGCAGTGCTAGATCCTCCGGGACCGCTCCTGGCATTAATGAAAAACTGTTTTTT.

At least ten counts were recorded for this clonotype. J is TRBJ2-1 and V is TRBV12-5; 14 bases match TRBD2. Per the germline V gene, CDR1 is LGHNT and CDR2 is FRNRAP. The junction had 11 bases not matched to a gene; V was cut back by 6 bases and J by 4 bases. The CDR3 covers 18 residues. The CDR3 region has the DNA TGTGCTAGTGGGTTGACTAGCGGGGGGGCCCAAGCGTACAATGAGCAGTTCTTC. Encoded protein: CASGLTSGGAQAYNEQFF.

The rearrangement uses TRBV19 and TRBJ2-7; TRBD1 agrees at 9 bases. This CDR3 comprises 14 residues. Trimming at V came to 10 bases and at J to 3 bases, leaving 10 bases not matched to a gene. CDR1 and CDR2 from the germline V gene are LNHDA and SQIVND (reference sequence). CDR3 nucleotides: TGTGCCACCTCACTGACAGGGGGGATCTACGAGCAGTACTTC. Its protein is CATSLTGGIYEQYF.

This chain links TRBV7-2 with TRBJ2-7; D remains ambiguous. The CDR3 spans 13 residues. CDR1 and CDR2 (germline): SGHTA, FQGNSA. Trimming removed 8 bases from V and 1 base from J, with 12 bases in between. The CDR3 DNA sequence: TGTGCCAGCGGTCGATCCGGGTCCTACGAGCAGTACTTC. It codes for CASGRSGSYEQYF.

Many counts were recorded for this clonotype. The chain employs TRBV15 and TRBJ1-1; D is unresolved. CDR1 is LNHNV and CDR2 is YYDKDF in the germline V gene (reference sequence). The CDR3 runs to 13 residues. V was trimmed by 4 bases and J by 4 bases, leaving 10 bases between them. The CDR3 reads CATSTGVRTEAFF. In nucleotides, the CDR3 is TGTGCCACCAGCACCGGGGTTCGCACTGAAGCTTTCTTT.

This sequence joins TRBV28 and TRBJ1-6; 8 bases fit TRBD1. The germline V gene encodes CDR1 MDHEN and CDR2 SYDVKM. There are 16 residues in the CDR3. After removal of 10 bases from V and 10 bases from J, the junction contained 18 bases not matched to a gene. CDR3 nucleotide sequence: TGTGCCACCGGGCTCAGGGGGCGAATATTTCAATCACCCCTCCACTTT. Translation: CATGLRGRIFQSPLHF.